What follows are 10 T cell receptor beta chains derived from one specimen sequenced in a study of regulatory T cells in long-lasting Graves disease. Investigators prepared the TCR beta libraries by applying iRepertoire HTBI primers and Arm-PCR of CDR3 regions. TCRdb itself ran the multiplex PCR reads through MiXCR, one entry per CDR3 protein. The repertoire includes about 210,000 distinct CDR3 sequences, around 20% of them detected once, and about 10% sits in the top ten. Time point meaning: newly diagnosed GD, antithyroid drugs for less than 3 months. Extracted PBMC RNA gave rise to the TCR library. These same records also appear under a second study, on T cells in Graves' hyperthyroidism and ophthalmopathy.

Source: peripheral blood mononuclear cells (PBMCs), taken at new diagnosis, from a patient treated with antithyroid drugs. These receptors all come from a woman aged 25-40 years with Graves disease.

In its sample, this clonotype was seen many times. This rearrangement joins TRBV6-2 or TRBV6-3 to TRBJ2-5, with D unresolved. From germline, CDR1 is MNHEY and CDR2 SVGEGT. The CDR3 is made up of 14 amino acids. V was pared by 5 bases and J by 1 base, with 11 bases between. The DNA of the CDR3 is TGTGCCAGCAGTGTAGGGCAGGTCCAAGAGACCCAGTACTTC. Its protein is CASSVGQVQETQYF.

This clonotype was picked up many times. This chain links TRBV30 with TRBJ2-7; D is unclear. The CDR3 length is 12 residues. V lost 2 bases and J 0 bases, leaving 5 bases between the germline ends. From germline, CDR1 is GTSNPN and CDR2 SVGIG (reference sequence). The CDR3 here is CAWSSHSYEQYF. Here the CDR3 DNA reads TGTGCCTGGAGTTCTCACTCCTACGAGCAGTACTTC.

This clonotype has just a few counts. This sequence is one base from a far larger clone and is likely a read error. V is TRBV28 and J is TRBJ2-4; TRBD2 matches at 8 bases. This CDR3 region has 15 residues. Germline loops: CDR1 MDHEN, CDR2 SYDVKM. CDR3 amino acids: CASSLRTSSGNEQSF. The CDR3 DNA sequence: TGTGCCAGCAGTTTAAGGACTAGCAGTGGGAATGAGCAGTCCTTC.

This clonotype was observed at least ten times. This rearrangement joins TRBV12-3 or TRBV12-4 to TRBJ2-7; weak D call: TRBD2 (5 bases). The CDR3 contains 14 residues. V shed 7 bases and J shed 4 bases, with 17 bases lying between them. The CDR3 is CASTPTGKSYEQYF. The CDR3 DNA reads as TGTGCCAGCACCCCGACGGGGAAGTCGTACGAGCAGTACTTC.

The sample holds many counts of this clonotype. CDR3 DNA: TGCAGCGTTGATCGGGGGGGCCTAACAGATACGCAGTATTTT. This encodes CSVDRGGLTDTQYF. The chain recombines TRBV29-1 with TRBJ2-3; TRBD2 aligns across 8 bases. The CDR3 is 14 residues long. Germline CDR1 SQVTM, CDR2 ANQGSEA. V lost 3 bases to trimming and J lost 3 bases; unmatched junction nucleotides: 5.

This clonotype was seen only a few times. This rearrangement joins TRBV12-3 or TRBV12-4 to TRBJ2-4; no clear D gene. Trimming left V 5 bases short and J 6 bases short, with 11 bases between. CDR3 size: 13 residues. The CDR3 reads CASSPPPLNIQYF. The CDR3 nucleotides are TGTGCCAGCAGTCCCCCCCCGTTAAACATTCAGTACTTC.

This clonotype was observed many times. CDR3 in amino acids: CASSYGGRGETQYF. CDR3 bases: TGTGCCAGCAGTTACGGCGGGAGAGGCGAGACCCAGTACTTC. J is TRBJ2-5 and V is TRBV6-9, with TRBD2 identical over 7 bases. Germline V gene lookup returns CDR1 MNHGY and CDR2 SVAAGI. This CDR3 contains 14 residues. V lost 3 bases, J lost 5 bases, and 6 bases stayed unmatched.

The chain links TRBV30 to TRBJ1-1, with TRBD1 matching 7 bases. Germline CDR1 and CDR2: GTSNPN and SVGIG (reference sequence). The CDR3 loop spans 16 amino acids. V gave up 3 bases and J gave up 3 bases; unmatched junction bases: 13. The CDR3 loop is CAWSAGLTGYHTEAFF. As DNA, the CDR3 is TGTGCCTGGAGCGCTGGATTGACAGGGTATCACACTGAAGCTTTCTTT.

The V call is TRBV5-1, the J call TRBJ2-7; TRBD1 matches 9 bases. The CDR3 extends over 16 amino acids. The V gene's germline CDR1 is SGHRS and CDR2 YFSETQ. V shed 0 bases, J shed 0 bases, and the junction held 4 bases outside the gene matches. The CDR3 nucleotides read TGCGCCAGCAGCTTGGGGGGGACAGGGAGCTCCTACGAGCAGTACTTC. It is translated as CASSLGGTGSSYEQYF.

This clonotype has more than one count but fewer than ten. The chain joins TRBV7-9 to TRBJ2-1; the D is unclear. CDR1 is SEHNR, CDR2 FQNEAQ, per germline (reference sequence). The CDR3 consists of 15 residues. The ends were cut back, 1 base at V and 12 bases at J, with 19 bases in the middle. The CDR3 reads CASSLGTGYWDGQFF. The DNA for the CDR3 is TGTGCCAGCAGCTTAGGGACGGGCTACTGGGATGGGCAGTTCTTC.